This passage covers 4 T cell receptor beta chains from one sample sequenced in a study of CD8+CD57+ T cells in acquired aplastic anemia. All sequencing subjects had displayed CD8+CD57+ cell expansion on flow cytometry. Genomic DNA provided the template from which TCR beta VDJ and CDR3 profiles were obtained. TCRdb redid the calling of the reads with MiXCR, one entry per CDR3 protein. The sample holds 150,000 to 200,000 distinct CDR3 sequences; less than 50% are singletons and the top ten take about 2%. Sequenced material: sorted CD4+, CD8+, or CD8+CD57+ T cells (not recorded which) from PBMCs. The receptors derive from a human donor with aplastic anemia.

Only one count was recorded for this clonotype. The chain has TRBV5-1 and TRBJ1-6, with TRBD1 matching over 8 bases. The CDR3 contains 15 residues. Germline V gives CDR1 SGHRS, CDR2 YFSETQ. With 3 bases clipped from V and 8 bases from J, the junction kept 7 bases outside the gene matches. The CDR3 nucleotides are TGCGCCAGCAGCTCACATGGACAGGGTGATTCACCCCTCCACTTT. Protein: CASSSHGQGDSPLHF.

The sample holds a few counts of this clonotype. The chain carries TRBV19 and TRBJ2-4; D remains unclear. This CDR3 comprises 11 residues. With 3 bases removed from V and 7 bases from J, the gap between germline ends came to 4 bases. The germline V gene has CDR1 LNHDA and CDR2 SQIVND (reference sequence). CDR3: CASSMGNIQYF. The CDR3 bases are TGTGCCAGTAGTATGGGTAACATTCAGTACTTC.

The chain couples TRBV11-2 to TRBJ2-3; D may be TRBD1 (5 bases). The CDR3 is 15 residues long. The germline gives CDR1 SGHAT, CDR2 FQNNGV. The germline V and J ends were trimmed by 1 base and 2 bases, with 10 bases remaining between them. CDR3 in amino acids: CASSLGQGNTDTQYF. The DNA of the CDR3 is TGTGCCAGCAGCTTAGGCCAGGGTAACACAGATACGCAGTATTTT.

This clonotype was detected ten times or more. CDR3 residues: CASSQGPGNEQFF. The CDR3 DNA reads TGTGCCAGTAGCCAGGGACCCGGCAATGAGCAGTTCTTC. The rearrangement uses TRBV19 and TRBJ2-1; D may be TRBD1 or TRBD2 (5 bases each). Looked up from germline, CDR1 is LNHDA and CDR2 is SQIVND (reference sequence). This CDR3 is built from 13 residues. The V end was cut by 6 bases, the J end by 6 bases, with 12 bases between. The full variable domain, rest sourced from reference TRBV19 and TRBJ2-1, is DGGITQSPKYLFRKEGQNVTLSCEQNLNHDAMYWYRQDPGQGLRLIYYSQIVNDFQKGDIAEGYSVSREKKESFPLTVTSAQKNPTAFYLCASSQGPGNEQFFGPGTRLTVL.